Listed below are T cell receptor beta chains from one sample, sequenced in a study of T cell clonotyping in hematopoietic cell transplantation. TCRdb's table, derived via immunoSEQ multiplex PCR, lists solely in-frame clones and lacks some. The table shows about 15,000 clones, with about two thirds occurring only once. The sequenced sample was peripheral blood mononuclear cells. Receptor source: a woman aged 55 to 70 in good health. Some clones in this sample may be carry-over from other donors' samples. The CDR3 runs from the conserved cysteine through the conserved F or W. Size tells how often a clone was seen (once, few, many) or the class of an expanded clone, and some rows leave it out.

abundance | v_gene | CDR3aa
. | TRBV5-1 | CASSPGGQSSLEQYF
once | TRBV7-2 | CASSPTGKGEKLFF
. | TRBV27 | CASTLAGERDTQYF
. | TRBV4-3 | CASSQGGTGSREQYF
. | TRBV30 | CAWNPLRTAYQETQYF
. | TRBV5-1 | CASSLEGTSTGYGYTF
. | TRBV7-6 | CASSLGGFMGGVADTQYF
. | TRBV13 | CASSHQSRTGIAGPSTDTQYF
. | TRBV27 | CASAKEYSYEQYF
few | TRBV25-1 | CASISGANVLTF
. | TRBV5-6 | CASSFVSGNEQFF
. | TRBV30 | CACTGTDYEQYF
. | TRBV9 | CASSTGTYNQPQHF
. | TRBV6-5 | CASSYSGPGTDTQYF
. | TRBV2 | CASRGGSHPDTQYF
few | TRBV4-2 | CASSSLLGSYGYTF
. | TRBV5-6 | CASSSGRTNEKLFF
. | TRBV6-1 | CASRREKGSPLHF